This T cell receptor (beta chain) was sequenced for a study of blood T cell repertoires in COVID-19. The V gene's germline CDR1 is LNHDA and CDR2 SQIVND (reference sequence). CDR3 length: 15 amino acids. Deletions cut 1 base from V and 3 bases from J, with 13 bases between. TCRdb's table, derived via immunoSEQ multiplex PCR, lists solely in-frame clones and lacks some. There are some 350,000 clones in the sample; more than 85% occur only once, and approximately 3% lies in the top ten. Participants were aged about 18 to 90 years, lived in 24 US areas, and enrolled virtually. The V and J genes are TRBV19 and TRBJ2-7, with D possibly matching TRBD1 (5 bases). The specimen was PBMCs or T cells enriched from blood (not recorded which). The origin of this receptor is a woman in her 30s who had recovered from COVID-19. The DNA of the CDR3 is TGTGCCAGTAGTATAGTGTCAGGGATCCTCTACGAGCAGTACTTC. This codes for CASSIVSGILYEQYF.